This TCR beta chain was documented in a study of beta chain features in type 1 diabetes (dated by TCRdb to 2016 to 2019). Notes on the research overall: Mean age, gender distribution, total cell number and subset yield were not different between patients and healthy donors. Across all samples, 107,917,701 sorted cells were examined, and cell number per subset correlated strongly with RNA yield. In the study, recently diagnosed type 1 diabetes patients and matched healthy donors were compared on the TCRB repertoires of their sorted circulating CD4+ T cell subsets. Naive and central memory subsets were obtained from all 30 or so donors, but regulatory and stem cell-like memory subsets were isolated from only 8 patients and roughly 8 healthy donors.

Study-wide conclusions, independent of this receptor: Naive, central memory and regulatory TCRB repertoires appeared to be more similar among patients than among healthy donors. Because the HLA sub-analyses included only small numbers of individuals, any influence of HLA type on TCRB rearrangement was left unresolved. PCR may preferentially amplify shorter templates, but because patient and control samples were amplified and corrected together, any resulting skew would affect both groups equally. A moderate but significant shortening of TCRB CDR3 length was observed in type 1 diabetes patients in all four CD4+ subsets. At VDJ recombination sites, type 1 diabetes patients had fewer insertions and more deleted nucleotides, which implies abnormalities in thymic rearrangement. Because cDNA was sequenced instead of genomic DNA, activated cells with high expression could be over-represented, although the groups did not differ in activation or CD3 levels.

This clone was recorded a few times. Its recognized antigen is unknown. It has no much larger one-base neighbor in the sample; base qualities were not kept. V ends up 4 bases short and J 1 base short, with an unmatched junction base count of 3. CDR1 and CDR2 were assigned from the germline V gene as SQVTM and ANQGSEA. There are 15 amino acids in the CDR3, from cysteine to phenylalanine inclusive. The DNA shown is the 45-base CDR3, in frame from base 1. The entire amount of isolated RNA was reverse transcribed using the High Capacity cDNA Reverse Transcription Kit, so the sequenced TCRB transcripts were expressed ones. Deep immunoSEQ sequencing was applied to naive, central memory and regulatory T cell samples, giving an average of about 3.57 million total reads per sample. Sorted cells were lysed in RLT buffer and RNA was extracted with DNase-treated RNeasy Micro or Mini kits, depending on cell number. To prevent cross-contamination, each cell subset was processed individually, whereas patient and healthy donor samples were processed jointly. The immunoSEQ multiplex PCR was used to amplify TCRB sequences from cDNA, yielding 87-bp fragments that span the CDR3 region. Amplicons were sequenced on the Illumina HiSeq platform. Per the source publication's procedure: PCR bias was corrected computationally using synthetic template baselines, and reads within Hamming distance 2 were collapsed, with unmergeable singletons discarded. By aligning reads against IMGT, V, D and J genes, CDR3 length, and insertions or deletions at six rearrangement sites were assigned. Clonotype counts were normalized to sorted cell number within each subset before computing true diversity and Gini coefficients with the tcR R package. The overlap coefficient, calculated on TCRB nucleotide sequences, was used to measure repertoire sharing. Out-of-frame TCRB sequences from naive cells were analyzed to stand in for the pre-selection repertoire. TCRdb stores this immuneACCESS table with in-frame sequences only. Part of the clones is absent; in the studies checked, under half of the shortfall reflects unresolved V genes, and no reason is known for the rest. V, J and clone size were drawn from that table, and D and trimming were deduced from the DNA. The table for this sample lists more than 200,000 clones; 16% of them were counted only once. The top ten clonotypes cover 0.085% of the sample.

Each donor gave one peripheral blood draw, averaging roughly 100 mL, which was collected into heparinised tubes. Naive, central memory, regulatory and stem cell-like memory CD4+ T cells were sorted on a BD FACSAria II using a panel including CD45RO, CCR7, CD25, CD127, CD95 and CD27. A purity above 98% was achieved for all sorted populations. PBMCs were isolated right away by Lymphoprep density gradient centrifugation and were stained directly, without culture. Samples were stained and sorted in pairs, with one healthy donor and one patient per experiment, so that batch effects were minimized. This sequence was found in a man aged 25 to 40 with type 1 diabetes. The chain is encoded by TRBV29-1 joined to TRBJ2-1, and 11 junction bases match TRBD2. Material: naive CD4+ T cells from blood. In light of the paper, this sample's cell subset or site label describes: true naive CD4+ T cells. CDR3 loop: CSVGSGRDSYNEQFF. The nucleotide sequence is TGCAGCGTTGGTAGCGGGAGGGATTCCTACAATGAGCAGTTCTTC.